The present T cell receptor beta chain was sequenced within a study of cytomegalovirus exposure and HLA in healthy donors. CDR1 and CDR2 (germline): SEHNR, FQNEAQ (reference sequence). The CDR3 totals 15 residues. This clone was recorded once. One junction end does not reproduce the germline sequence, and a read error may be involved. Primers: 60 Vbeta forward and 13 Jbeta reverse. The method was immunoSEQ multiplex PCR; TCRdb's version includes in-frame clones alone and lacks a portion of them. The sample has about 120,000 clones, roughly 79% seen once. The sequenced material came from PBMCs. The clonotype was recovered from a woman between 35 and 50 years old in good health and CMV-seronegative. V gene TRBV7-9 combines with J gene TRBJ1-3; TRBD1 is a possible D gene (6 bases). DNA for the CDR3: TGTTCCAGCAGCAACGCAGGGGTTTTCGGAAACACCATATATTTT. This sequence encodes CSSSNAGVFGNTIYF.